This T cell receptor (beta chain) came from a study of CD8 T cells in Susac syndrome. The authors carried out high-throughput sequencing of TCR beta. They applied it to CD8+ and CD4+ T cells obtained from blood. The authors negatively isolated CD8+ and CD4+ T cells and FACS-enriched TEMRA cells. This CDR3 comprises 15 residues. With 3 bases removed from V and 1 base from J, the gap between germline ends came to 10 bases. Reverse transcription of roughly 0.45 to 1 ug RNA was performed with random hexamers. Amplification of the TCR beta CDR3 was carried out by immunoSEQ multiplex PCR, which spanned a total of 54 Vbeta and 13 Jbeta segments. One entry per CDR3 protein results from TCRdb running MiXCR on the immunoSEQ multiplex PCR reads. The sample has fewer than 300,000 distinct CDR3 sequences, 85% seen once; the top ten hold about 0.11%.

The chain carries TRBV12-3 or TRBV12-4 and TRBJ2-1; D unresolved. Sequencing was done on a sample of CD8+ T cells from PBMCs. The source is a human donor with multiple sclerosis. The CDR3, as DNA: TGTGCCAGCAGTTTGGCGACTCCATCCTACAATGAGCAGTTCTTC. It yields the protein CASSLATPSYNEQFF.